This is a list of T cell receptor beta chains from one sample in a study of T cells in Graves' hyperthyroidism and ophthalmopathy. Using its own MiXCR run on the multiplex PCR reads, TCRdb lists one record per CDR3 protein. Here the sample spans around 200,000 distinct CDR3 sequences, around 19% being singletons. Sample: blood. Source of these receptors: a man aged 40-50 years with Graves' hyperthyroidism. Both conserved end residues are part of each CDR3. Fields, in order: V gene, D gene, clone size, J gene, CDR3 length, CDR3 protein, CDR3 DNA. The D gene is left open where the match is weak. The listing skips clone size in some rows; elsewhere it reads once, few, many or a size class.

v_gene: TRBV12-3/TRBV12-4; d_gene: -; abundance: many; j_gene: TRBJ2-2; len: 14; CDR3aa: CASHGGTDTGELFF; CDR3nt: TGTGCCAGCCATGGGGGAACGGACACCGGGGAGCTGTTTTTT
v_gene: TRBV6-2/TRBV6-3; d_gene: -; abundance: -; j_gene: TRBJ2-2; len: 14; CDR3aa: CASSPLQGTGELFF; CDR3nt: TGTGCCAGCAGCCCTCTTCAGGGAACCGGGGAGCTGTTTTTT
v_gene: TRBV4-3; d_gene: -; abundance: -; j_gene: TRBJ1-1; len: 17; CDR3aa: CASSQDLVTSMNTEAFF; CDR3nt: TGCGCCAGCAGCCAAGATCTGGTAACTAGCATGAACACTGAAGCTTTCTTT
v_gene: TRBV28; d_gene: -; abundance: many; j_gene: TRBJ2-1; len: 13; CDR3aa: CASSFDSYNEQFF; CDR3nt: TGTGCCAGCAGTTTCGACAGCTACAATGAGCAGTTCTTC
v_gene: TRBV7-9; d_gene: TRBD1; abundance: -; j_gene: TRBJ2-1; len: 15; CDR3aa: CASNNGDRAYNEQFF; CDR3nt: TGTGCCAGCAATAACGGGGACAGGGCATACAATGAGCAGTTCTTC
v_gene: TRBV5-1; d_gene: -; abundance: -; j_gene: TRBJ2-2; len: 15; CDR3aa: CASSLVAIDTGELFF; CDR3nt: TGCGCCAGCAGCTTGGTGGCCATAGACACCGGGGAGCTGTTTTTT
v_gene: TRBV5-1; d_gene: -; abundance: many; j_gene: TRBJ2-5; len: 14; CDR3aa: CASSPRDLGETQYF; CDR3nt: TGCGCCAGCAGCCCCAGGGACCTGGGAGAGACCCAGTACTTC
v_gene: TRBV20-1; d_gene: TRBD1; abundance: -; j_gene: TRBJ1-4; len: 14; CDR3aa: CSATGTGGREKLFF; CDR3nt: TGCAGTGCTACCGGGACAGGGGGTCGTGAAAAACTGTTTTTT
v_gene: TRBV5-5; d_gene: TRBD1; abundance: -; j_gene: TRBJ2-5; len: 14; CDR3aa: CASSPDRVAETQYF; CDR3nt: TGTGCCAGCAGCCCAGACAGGGTCGCAGAGACCCAGTACTTC
v_gene: TRBV5-1; d_gene: -; abundance: -; j_gene: TRBJ2-7; len: 15; CDR3aa: CASSLRIGNSYEQYF; CDR3nt: TGCGCCAGCAGCTTGCGTATAGGAAACTCCTACGAGCAGTACTTC
v_gene: TRBV12-3/TRBV12-4; d_gene: TRBD2; abundance: -; j_gene: TRBJ2-1; len: 16; CDR3aa: CASSLHDSGGYNEQFF; CDR3nt: TGTGCCAGCAGTTTACATGATAGCGGGGGGTACAATGAGCAGTTCTTC
v_gene: TRBV3-1; d_gene: -; abundance: -; j_gene: TRBJ1-2; len: 16; CDR3aa: CASSQDPQAWSYGYTF; CDR3nt: TGTGCCAGCAGCCAAGATCCCCAGGCATGGAGCTATGGCTACACCTTC
v_gene: TRBV20-1; d_gene: TRBD1; abundance: many; j_gene: TRBJ1-1; len: 15; CDR3aa: CSARGTGGTNTEAFF; CDR3nt: TGCAGTGCTAGAGGTACAGGGGGCACGAACACTGAAGCTTTCTTT
v_gene: TRBV5-4; d_gene: TRBD1; abundance: -; j_gene: TRBJ2-7; len: 14; CDR3aa: CASSFYRGVREQYF; CDR3nt: TGTGCCAGCAGCTTTTACAGGGGGGTCCGCGAGCAGTACTTC
v_gene: TRBV27; d_gene: -; abundance: many; j_gene: TRBJ1-6; len: 14; CDR3aa: CASSFTGQTAPLHF; CDR3nt: TGTGCCAGCAGTTTTACGGGACAAACGGCACCCCTCCACTTT
v_gene: TRBV28; d_gene: TRBD1; abundance: -; j_gene: TRBJ2-7; len: 16; CDR3aa: CASSLTGAPAAYEQYF; CDR3nt: TGTGCCAGCAGCCTAACAGGGGCCCCGGCAGCCTACGAGCAGTACTTC
v_gene: TRBV7-6; d_gene: -; abundance: many; j_gene: TRBJ2-5; len: 12; CDR3aa: CASSPIQETQYF; CDR3nt: TGTGCCAGCAGCCCCATTCAAGAGACCCAGTACTTC
v_gene: TRBV27; d_gene: -; abundance: -; j_gene: TRBJ1-4; len: 14; CDR3aa: CASSPQGFDEKLFF; CDR3nt: TGTGCCAGCAGTCCACAGGGATTCGATGAAAAACTGTTTTTT
v_gene: TRBV6-6; d_gene: -; abundance: many; j_gene: TRBJ2-2; len: 15; CDR3aa: CASSYKQGNTGELFF; CDR3nt: TGTGCCAGCAGTTACAAACAGGGAAACACCGGGGAGCTGTTTTTT
v_gene: TRBV19; d_gene: -; abundance: many; j_gene: TRBJ1-5; len: 16; CDR3aa: CASSLYRTGSNQPQHF; CDR3nt: TGTGCCAGTAGTTTATATAGGACGGGAAGCAATCAGCCCCAGCATTTT
v_gene: TRBV7-8; d_gene: TRBD2; abundance: -; j_gene: TRBJ2-3; len: 16; CDR3aa: CASSLAPGGRGDTQYF; CDR3nt: TGTGCCAGCAGCTTAGCCCCCGGCGGGAGAGGAGATACGCAGTATTTT
v_gene: TRBV29-1; d_gene: -; abundance: many; j_gene: TRBJ2-6; len: 12; CDR3aa: CSATYGANVLTF; CDR3nt: TGCAGCGCCACATACGGGGCCAACGTCCTGACTTTC
v_gene: TRBV27; d_gene: TRBD2; abundance: many; j_gene: TRBJ2-4; len: 17; CDR3aa: CASSSYSGGLAKNIQYF; CDR3nt: TGTGCCAGCAGTTCCTACAGCGGGGGGTTAGCCAAAAACATTCAGTACTTC
v_gene: TRBV12-3/TRBV12-4; d_gene: TRBD2; abundance: many; j_gene: TRBJ2-3; len: 16; CDR3aa: CASSVWTSGGTDTQYF; CDR3nt: TGTGCCAGCAGTGTATGGACTAGCGGGGGTACAGATACGCAGTATTTT
v_gene: TRBV7-8; d_gene: TRBD1; abundance: many; j_gene: TRBJ2-1; len: 14; CDR3aa: CASSTYRDSNEQFF; CDR3nt: TGTGCCAGCAGCACGTACCGGGACAGCAATGAGCAGTTCTTC
v_gene: TRBV20-1; d_gene: -; abundance: many; j_gene: TRBJ2-7; len: 15; CDR3aa: CSAGPRGRRSYEQYF; CDR3nt: TGCAGTGCTGGACCCCGGGGCCGGCGGTCCTACGAGCAGTACTTC
v_gene: TRBV7-2; d_gene: -; abundance: many; j_gene: TRBJ2-3; len: 15; CDR3aa: CASSRWGASTDTQYF; CDR3nt: TGTGCCAGCAGCCGTTGGGGGGCTAGCACAGATACGCAGTATTTT
v_gene: TRBV20-1; d_gene: -; abundance: many; j_gene: TRBJ2-7; len: 12; CDR3aa: CSARQSGDEQYF; CDR3nt: TGCAGTGCTAGACAGTCCGGAGACGAGCAGTACTTC
v_gene: TRBV6-2/TRBV6-3; d_gene: -; abundance: many; j_gene: TRBJ2-7; len: 15; CDR3aa: CASSPTNFYSYEQYF; CDR3nt: TGTGCCAGCAGTCCGACAAACTTCTACTCCTACGAGCAGTACTTC
v_gene: TRBV7-2; d_gene: TRBD2; abundance: many; j_gene: TRBJ2-7; len: 13; CDR3aa: CASSLTSGYEQYF; CDR3nt: TGTGCCAGCAGCTTAACTAGCGGGTACGAGCAGTACTTC
v_gene: TRBV28; d_gene: TRBD1; abundance: few; j_gene: TRBJ1-5; len: 14; CDR3aa: CASRGGQGHQPQHF; CDR3nt: TGTGCCAGCAGAGGAGGACAGGGACATCAGCCCCAGCATTTT
v_gene: TRBV30; d_gene: TRBD1; abundance: many; j_gene: TRBJ1-2; len: 14; CDR3aa: CAWSVLRGPEGYTF; CDR3nt: TGTGCCTGGAGTGTACTTAGGGGGCCAGAAGGCTACACCTTC
v_gene: TRBV9; d_gene: -; abundance: once; j_gene: TRBJ2-2; len: 15; CDR3aa: CASSVVGANTGELFF; CDR3nt: TGTGCCAGCAGCGTTGTGGGAGCGAACACCGGGGAGCTGTTTTTT
v_gene: TRBV5-1; d_gene: TRBD2; abundance: many; j_gene: TRBJ2-7; len: 13; CDR3aa: CASSPGRAYEQYF; CDR3nt: TGCGCCAGCAGCCCAGGGAGGGCCTACGAGCAGTACTTC
v_gene: TRBV12-3/TRBV12-4; d_gene: -; abundance: many; j_gene: TRBJ2-1; len: 12; CDR3aa: CASRHGSNEQFF; CDR3nt: TGTGCCAGCAGGCATGGGAGCAATGAGCAGTTCTTC
v_gene: TRBV18; d_gene: -; abundance: many; j_gene: TRBJ2-7; len: 16; CDR3aa: CASSSPRGQGSYEQYF; CDR3nt: TGTGCCAGCTCATCACCCAGGGGCCAGGGCTCCTACGAGCAGTACTTC
v_gene: TRBV7-3; d_gene: -; abundance: few; j_gene: TRBJ1-1; len: 15; CDR3aa: CASSPLGPRGTEAFF; CDR3nt: TGTGCCAGCAGTCCACTGGGTCCCCGAGGTACTGAAGCTTTCTTT
v_gene: TRBV24-1; d_gene: -; abundance: -; j_gene: TRBJ1-4; len: 14; CDR3aa: CATSDGGGSEKLFF; CDR3nt: TGTGCCACCAGTGACGGGGGGGGGAGTGAAAAACTGTTTTTT
v_gene: TRBV20-1; d_gene: -; abundance: few; j_gene: TRBJ2-1; len: 14; CDR3aa: CSARLAGIYNEQFF; CDR3nt: TGCAGTGCTAGATTGGCAGGGATCTACAATGAGCAGTTCTTC
v_gene: TRBV4-3; d_gene: -; abundance: -; j_gene: TRBJ2-3; len: 14; CDR3aa: CASSQVVQPVTQYF; CDR3nt: TGCGCCAGCAGCCAAGTCGTCCAGCCGGTTACGCAGTATTTT
v_gene: TRBV15; d_gene: TRBD2; abundance: many; j_gene: TRBJ2-1; len: 19; CDR3aa: CATSRDLPSSGGAGNEQFF; CDR3nt: TGTGCCACCAGCAGAGATTTACCTAGTAGCGGGGGGGCAGGGAATGAGCAGTTCTTC
v_gene: TRBV29-1; d_gene: TRBD1; abundance: few; j_gene: TRBJ2-2; len: 15; CDR3aa: CSVEDAGQGAGELFF; CDR3nt: TGCAGCGTTGAAGATGCGGGACAGGGTGCCGGGGAGCTGTTTTTT
v_gene: TRBV5-5; d_gene: TRBD2; abundance: -; j_gene: TRBJ2-1; len: 19; CDR3aa: CASAIGLAGGPRSYNEQFF; CDR3nt: TGTGCCAGCGCCATAGGTCTAGCGGGGGGGCCCCGCTCCTACAATGAGCAGTTCTTC
v_gene: TRBV6-2/TRBV6-3; d_gene: TRBD1; abundance: -; j_gene: TRBJ2-5; len: 16; CDR3aa: CASSYPSDRAQETQYF; CDR3nt: TGTGCCAGCAGTTACCCTTCGGACAGGGCCCAAGAGACCCAGTACTTC
v_gene: TRBV20-1; d_gene: TRBD2; abundance: -; j_gene: TRBJ2-5; len: 15; CDR3aa: CSAARGGGSQETQYF; CDR3nt: TGCAGTGCTGCCCGGGGGGGGGGTTCGCAAGAGACCCAGTACTTC